The following is a TCR beta chain sequence with its context. Its specificity is unknown. V gave up 3 bases and J gave up 7 bases, with 12 bases separating them. The CDR3 consists of 14 residues. The V gene's germline CDR1 is LNHDA and CDR2 SQIVND (reference sequence). Unexposed donor CD4+ T cells date from 2011-2018, before the COVID-19 pandemic. CD4+ T cells were isolated from the cells after 10 days of culture. As cell numbers allowed, unexposed-donor CD4+ T cells faced SARS-CoV-2 S/N and four cold-coronavirus spikes. This specimen belongs to a study of CD4 T cells in relation to SARS-CoV-2 and coronaviruses. Overall study context: Controls used an HIV-1 Nef peptide pool or no peptide. Shared crossreactive spike epitopes were mapped to their HLA restriction.

Study results and caveats: This crossreactivity analysis covered spike protein alone, no other viral proteins.

TCRdb's table, derived via immunoSEQ multiplex PCR, lists solely in-frame clones and lacks some. Of some 16,000 clones listed, about 79% were seen once; the top ten hold 11%. The V and J genes are TRBV19 and TRBJ1-4; no definite D call. The receptor was derived from a human donor in good health. Sequencing was performed on CD4+ T cells from PBMCs, cultured in vitro. The CDR3 loop reads CASSIFPRREKLFF. The DNA for the CDR3 is TGTGCCAGTAGTATTTTTCCCCGCCGTGAAAAACTGTTTTTT.